Sequencing of this T cell receptor (beta chain) was carried out in a study of radiation and T cells in renal cell carcinoma. Study results and limitations: Compared with controls, irradiated tumors had more, larger dominant CDR3 motifs.

Treatment indicated: treatment-naive control, cytoreductive nephrectomy. Control tumors came from a handful of females and around eleven males, aged 40 to 82. Points on this clone: Its specificity is unknown.

This CDR3 contains 17 residues. In germline, CDR1 is LNHDA, CDR2 SQIVND (reference sequence). Trimming removed 4 bases from V and 5 bases from J, with 22 bases in between. Using immunoSEQ multiplex PCR, the repertoire was profiled, and TCRdb retains in-frame clones only, with some absent. The table records more than 9,500 clones, about 61% of them present only once. The gene calls are TRBV19 and TRBJ2-3, with no clear D. The clonotype comes from an elderly woman with renal cell carcinoma. This specimen consisted of tumor tissue, obtained from a patient whose treatment was nephrectomy without radiotherapy. CDR3 bases: TGTGCCAGTAGTACTCCTCTCGATCAAGGATGGCAAGATACGCAGTATTTT. Encoded protein: CASSTPLDQGWQDTQYF.